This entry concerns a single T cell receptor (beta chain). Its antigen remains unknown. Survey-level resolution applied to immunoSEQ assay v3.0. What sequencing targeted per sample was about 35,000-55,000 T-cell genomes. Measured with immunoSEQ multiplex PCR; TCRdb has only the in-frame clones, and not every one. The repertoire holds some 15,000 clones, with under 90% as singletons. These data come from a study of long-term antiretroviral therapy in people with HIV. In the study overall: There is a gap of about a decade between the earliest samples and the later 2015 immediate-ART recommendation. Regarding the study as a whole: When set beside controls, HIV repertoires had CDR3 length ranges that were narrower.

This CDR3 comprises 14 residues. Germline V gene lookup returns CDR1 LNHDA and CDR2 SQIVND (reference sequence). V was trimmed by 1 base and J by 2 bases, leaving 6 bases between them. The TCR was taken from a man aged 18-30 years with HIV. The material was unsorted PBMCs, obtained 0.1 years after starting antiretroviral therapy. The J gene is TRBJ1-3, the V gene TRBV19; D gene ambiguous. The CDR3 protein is CASSIVDTGNTIYF. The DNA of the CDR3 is TGTGCCAGTAGTATAGTTGACACTGGAAACACCATATATTTT.